This T cell receptor (beta chain) was profiled in a study of T cell repertoires in cytomegalovirus infection (dated by TCRdb to between 2018 and 2021). A note on the overall study: Recently identified HLA-C-restricted CMV epitopes, whose presentation resists viral immunomodulation, were targeted by peptide stimulations together with well-studied HLA-B-restricted epitopes. Donor HLA type was relevant to the analysis, because carriage of CMV infection together with the matching HLA type was indicated by public TCR beta signatures. General study outcomes and caveats: The ex vivo response was dominated by HLA-C-restricted CMV-specific TCR beta clonotypes, which also provided the single most frequent clonotype in two of eight donors. In both this cohort and an independent 352-donor cohort, the cumulative frequency of public TCR beta family members distinguished carriers of CMV infection plus the relevant HLA type.

Sequencing was carried out with an Illumina HiSeq 1500. TCRdb itself trimmed the public reads at Q25 with fastp, ran MiXCR and retained productive beta chains. A single entry per CDR3 protein holds the most common genes and DNA from its merged rows. The sample table holds roughly 350,000 distinct CDR3 sequences, of which just under 35% were seen once. Of the sample, roughly 12% falls within the top ten clones. The sample's treatment or condition label is to be understood as: in vitro stimulation with specific CMV peptide epitopes to enrich CMV-specific T cells. The CDR3 starts with the cysteine, ends with the phenylalanine, and has 17 residues. The sequence is cut down to CDR3 DNA, 51 bases in frame from base 1. CDR1 is given as SGHTA and CDR2 as FQGNSA, both from the germline V gene. V is trimmed back by 4 bases and J by 5 bases, and the junction contains 13 bases that no gene match accounts for.

This clonotype was seen many times. What this receptor recognizes is not known. There are no base qualities to consult, and no much larger clone falls within one base. Specimen: cultured PBMCs, collected from culture after CMV antigen stimulation. The TCR was taken from a human donor in good health (CMV status not recorded). Some clones in this sample may be carry-over from other donors' samples. The receptor chain draws on TRBV7-2 and TRBJ2-5; 10 middle bases align to TRBD2. The DNA is TGTGCCAGCAGCTATCTCAGCGGGAGGGCCGCTGGGGAGACCCAGTACTTC. Translated, it gives CASSYLSGRAAGETQYF.